This T cell receptor beta chain was sequenced in a study of early T cells in non-severe SARS-CoV-2 infection. Individual cDNA molecules were tagged with unique molecular identifiers. TCRdb independently ran MiXCR on the 5' RACE reads; one entry per CDR3 protein. The table has 45,000 to 70,000 distinct CDR3 sequences, approximately 6.2% seen once. This clonotype was recorded at least ten times. V was trimmed by 5 bases and J by 4 bases, leaving 17 bases between them. Germline V gene lookup returns CDR1 MNHEY and CDR2 SVGEGT. The CDR3 has 15 residues. The chain has TRBV6-2 or TRBV6-3 and TRBJ2-5; D possibly corresponds to TRBD2 (6 bases). The sequence derives from an adult who was a healthcare worker with PCR-confirmed SARS-CoV-2 infection or an uninfected control (not recorded which). The sample consisted of whole blood. CDR3 amino acids: CASSLEAGGGETQYF. Written as DNA, the CDR3 is TGTGCCAGCAGTCTCGAAGCCGGGGGAGGAGAGACCCAGTACTTC.